The 10 T cell receptor beta chains given below trace back to one sample, sequenced in a study of T cell responses to AZD1222 COVID-19 vaccine. This table comes from immunoSEQ multiplex PCR, and its TCRdb copy is limited to in-frame clones, with some not included. The sample consists of 130,000 to 150,000 clones, about nine tenths of them appearing once. The sample was peripheral blood, taken on day 0 of AZD1222 vaccination. These receptors all stem from an adult in good health.

V usage is TRBV9 and J usage is TRBJ2-1, with 12 nucleotides matching TRBD2. V shed 2 bases and J 7 bases; nucleotides not matched to a gene: 4. CDR3 size: 15 residues. Germline V gives CDR1 SGDLS, CDR2 YYNGEE. For the CDR3, the DNA is TGTGCCAGCAGCGTTGTGACTAGCGGGGGTAATGAGCAGTTCTTC. Translated: CASSVVTSGGNEQFF.

CDR3 DNA: TGTGCCACCAGCGGTCCCCACCCCGGGACTAGCGAACCGAACACCGGGGAGCTGTTTTTT. Protein sequence: CATSGPHPGTSEPNTGELFF. The chain is built from TRBV15 and TRBJ2-2; 10 bases fit TRBD2. CDR3 length: 20 residues. Germline V lookup: CDR1 LNHNV, CDR2 YYDKDF (reference sequence). Unmatched junction bases numbered 15, after V lost 5 bases and J lost 0 bases.

The CDR3 region has the DNA TGCAGCGTTGAAGCTAGCGGCGGGCCATCGGGCGAGCAGTACTTC. It is translated as CSVEASGGPSGEQYF. The rearrangement links TRBV29-1 to TRBJ2-7; TRBD2 agrees at 7 bases. The CDR3 is 15 residues long. With 1 base clipped from V and 6 bases from J, the junction kept 12 bases outside the gene matches. The germline gives CDR1 SQVTM, CDR2 ANQGSEA.

The chain employs TRBV6-1 and TRBJ1-2; 8 positions match TRBD1. CDR1 is MNHNS, CDR2 SASEGT, per germline. The CDR3 contains 16 residues. The V segment lost 4 bases and the J segment 7 bases; nucleotides outside the gene matches: 14. The CDR3 nucleotides are TGTGCCAGCAGTGCCTCAGGGGGCCGGATAAACGGTGGCTACACCTTC. Translating gives CASSASGGRINGGYTF.

The V gene is TRBV7-2, the J gene TRBJ1-2, with D possibly TRBD1 on 6 matching bases. Trimming left V 4 bases short and J 2 bases short, with 11 bases between. The CDR3 loop spans 14 amino acids. Germline CDR1 reads SGHTA; CDR2 reads FQGNSA. DNA of the CDR3: TGTGCCAGCAGCTCCCTGACAGGAAACTATGGCTACACCTTC. It specifies CASSSLTGNYGYTF.

The CDR3 DNA sequence: TGTGCCATCAGTGGTCGGAACAGCATGGGGTACAATGAGCAGTTCTTC. It codes for CAISGRNSMGYNEQFF. This sequence joins TRBV10-3 and TRBJ2-1; D not resolved. Trimming took 4 bases from V and 4 from J, leaving 17 bases between them. Germline loops: CDR1 ENHRY, CDR2 SYGVKD. This CDR3 comprises 16 residues.

This rearrangement joins TRBV7-6 to TRBJ1-4; weak D call: TRBD1 (6 bases). The germline V and J ends were trimmed by 8 bases and 4 bases, with 17 bases remaining between them. Germline V gene lookup returns CDR1 SGHVS and CDR2 FNYEAQ. This CDR3 region has 15 residues. The CDR3 sequence is CASRSTGTGNEKLFF. CDR3 in DNA: TGTGCCAGCCGGTCTACAGGGACCGGTAATGAAAAACTGTTTTTT.

The J gene is TRBJ1-2, the V gene TRBV19; 7 bases match TRBD1. With 8 bases clipped from V and 4 bases from J, the junction kept 13 bases outside the gene matches. CDR1 and CDR2 (germline): LNHDA, SQIVND (reference sequence). CDR3 size: 15 residues. The CDR3 DNA reads as TGTGCCAGTTCCCGCCCGGGAGGACAGGCCTATGGCTACACCTTC. Translating gives CASSRPGGQAYGYTF.

The chain links TRBV9 to TRBJ2-1; D possibly matches TRBD1 or TRBD2 (6 bases each). Germline V CDR1 and CDR2: SGDLS, YYNGEE. The CDR3 runs to 14 residues. V lost 10 bases to trimming and J lost 5 bases, with 19 bases between them. The DNA for the CDR3 is TGTGCCTCAAAACGGGGGCCTAGGGACAATGAGCAGTTCTTC. It yields the protein CASKRGPRDNEQFF.

This chain connects TRBV19 to TRBJ2-2; TRBD2 might be the D (6 bases). Deletions cut 3 bases from V and 4 bases from J, with 9 bases between. The germline V gene encodes CDR1 LNHDA and CDR2 SQIVND (reference sequence). The CDR3 length is 14 residues. DNA for the CDR3: TGTGCCAGTAGTATTAGCGGTGTCACCGGGGAGCTGTTTTTT. Its protein is CASSISGVTGELFF.